This T cell receptor beta chain was identified during a study of blood T cell repertoires in COVID-19. In the study overall: Material from acute and convalescent COVID-19 was sourced from the United States, Italy and Spain. Sample material is recorded as cDNA or gDNA derived from T cells, B-cell-depleted T cells, or PBMCs.

Original methodology: Estimation of nucleated cell counts relied on the amplification of reference gene primers. Using immunoSEQ multiplex PCR, the repertoire was profiled, and TCRdb retains in-frame clones only, with some absent. The V and J calls and clone size are taken from that table; D and trimming were inferred from the DNA. In the table there are some 200,000 clones, around 80% of which are singletons. Germline V lookup: CDR1 MNHEY, CDR2 SVGAGI. The CDR3 loop spans 14 amino acids. Trimming stripped 7 bases from V and 2 bases from J, with 11 bases between. Sample: peripheral blood. The source is a woman in her 70s with acute or convalescent COVID-19. This sequence joins TRBV6-5 and TRBJ1-4; a possible D gene is TRBD1 (5 bases). The DNA for the CDR3 is TGTGCCAGCACAACCGGGGGGACTAATGAAAAACTGTTTTTT. Protein product: CASTTGGTNEKLFF.